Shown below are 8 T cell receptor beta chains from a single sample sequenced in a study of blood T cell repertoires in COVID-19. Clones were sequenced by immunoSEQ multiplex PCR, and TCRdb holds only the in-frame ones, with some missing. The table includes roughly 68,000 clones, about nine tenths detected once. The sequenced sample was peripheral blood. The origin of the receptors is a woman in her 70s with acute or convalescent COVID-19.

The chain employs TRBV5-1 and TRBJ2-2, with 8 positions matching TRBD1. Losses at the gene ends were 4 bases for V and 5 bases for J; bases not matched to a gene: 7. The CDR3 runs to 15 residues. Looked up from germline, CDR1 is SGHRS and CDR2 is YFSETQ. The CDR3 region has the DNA TGCGCCAGCAGCCCTCCTGGACAGGGTACCGGGGAGCTGTTTTTT. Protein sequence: CASSPPGQGTGELFF.

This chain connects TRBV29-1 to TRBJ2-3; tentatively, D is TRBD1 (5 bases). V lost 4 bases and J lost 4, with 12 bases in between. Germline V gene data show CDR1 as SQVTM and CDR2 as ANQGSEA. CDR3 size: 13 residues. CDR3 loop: CSVGQGWADTQYF. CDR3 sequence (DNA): TGCAGCGTTGGGCAGGGTTGGGCAGATACGCAGTATTTT.

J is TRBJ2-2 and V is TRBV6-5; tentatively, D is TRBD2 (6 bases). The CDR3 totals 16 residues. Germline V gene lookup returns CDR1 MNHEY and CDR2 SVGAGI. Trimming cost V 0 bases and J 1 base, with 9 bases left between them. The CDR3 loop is CASSYSRGLNTGELFF. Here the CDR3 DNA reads TGTGCCAGCAGTTACTCGAGGGGACTGAACACCGGGGAGCTGTTTTTT.

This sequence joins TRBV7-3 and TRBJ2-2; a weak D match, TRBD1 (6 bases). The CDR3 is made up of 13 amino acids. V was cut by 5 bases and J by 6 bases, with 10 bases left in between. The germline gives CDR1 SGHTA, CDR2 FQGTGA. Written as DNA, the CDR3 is TGTGCCAGCAGCAACAGGGATTCCGGGGAGCTGTTTTTT. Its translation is CASSNRDSGELFF.

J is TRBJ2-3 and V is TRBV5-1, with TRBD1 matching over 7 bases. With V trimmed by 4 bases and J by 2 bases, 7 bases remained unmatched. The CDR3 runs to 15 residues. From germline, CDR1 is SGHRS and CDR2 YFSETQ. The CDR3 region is CASSPGTVLTDTQYF. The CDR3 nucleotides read TGCGCCAGCAGCCCCGGGACAGTCCTCACAGATACGCAGTATTTT.

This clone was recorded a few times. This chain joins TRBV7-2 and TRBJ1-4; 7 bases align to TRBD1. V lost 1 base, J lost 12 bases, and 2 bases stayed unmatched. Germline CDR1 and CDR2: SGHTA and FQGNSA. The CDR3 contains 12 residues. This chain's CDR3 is CASSLGDRELFF. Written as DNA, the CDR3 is TGTGCCAGCAGCTTAGGCGACAGGGAACTGTTTTTT.

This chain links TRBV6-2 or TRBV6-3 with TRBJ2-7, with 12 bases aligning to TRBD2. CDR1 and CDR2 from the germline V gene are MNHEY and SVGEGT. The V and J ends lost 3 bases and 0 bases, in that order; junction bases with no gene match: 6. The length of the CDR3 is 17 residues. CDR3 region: CASSYRLAGGASYEQYF. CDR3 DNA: TGTGCCAGCAGTTATCGGCTAGCGGGAGGGGCCTCCTACGAGCAGTACTTC.

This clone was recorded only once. DNA of the CDR3: TGCGCCAGCAGCCAAGGGACTAGCGGGGCAGATACGCAGTATTTT. Its protein is CASSQGTSGADTQYF. V is TRBV4-1 and J is TRBJ2-3, with 12 bases aligning to TRBD2. The CDR3 covers 15 residues. With 1 base clipped from V and 4 bases from J, the junction kept 0 bases outside the gene matches. Per germline, CDR1 MGHRA and CDR2 YSYEKL.